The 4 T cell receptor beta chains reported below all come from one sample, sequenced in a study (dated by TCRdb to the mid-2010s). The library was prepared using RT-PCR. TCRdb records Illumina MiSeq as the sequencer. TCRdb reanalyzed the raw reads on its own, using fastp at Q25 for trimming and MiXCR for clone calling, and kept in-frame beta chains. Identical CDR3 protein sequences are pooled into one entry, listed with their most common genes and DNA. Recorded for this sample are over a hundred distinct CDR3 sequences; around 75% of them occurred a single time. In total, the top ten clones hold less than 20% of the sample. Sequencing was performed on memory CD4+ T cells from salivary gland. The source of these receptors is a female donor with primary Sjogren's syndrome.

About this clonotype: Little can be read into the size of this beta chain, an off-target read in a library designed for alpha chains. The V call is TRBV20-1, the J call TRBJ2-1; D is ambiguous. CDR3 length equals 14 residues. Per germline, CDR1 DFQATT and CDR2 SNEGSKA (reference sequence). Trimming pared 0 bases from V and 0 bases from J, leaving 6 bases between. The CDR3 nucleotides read TGCAGTGCTAGAGATCCCCACTCCTACAATGAGCAGTTCTTC. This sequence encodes CSARDPHSYNEQFF.

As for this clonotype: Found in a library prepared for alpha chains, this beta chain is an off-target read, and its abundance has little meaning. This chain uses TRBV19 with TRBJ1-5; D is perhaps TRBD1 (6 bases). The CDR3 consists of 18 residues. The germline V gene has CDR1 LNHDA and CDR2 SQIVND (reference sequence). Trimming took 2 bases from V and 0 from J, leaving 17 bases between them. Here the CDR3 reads CASSITPTGPSSNQPQHF. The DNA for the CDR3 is TGTGCCAGTAGTATAACCCCAACAGGGCCATCTAGCAATCAGCCCCAGCATTTT.

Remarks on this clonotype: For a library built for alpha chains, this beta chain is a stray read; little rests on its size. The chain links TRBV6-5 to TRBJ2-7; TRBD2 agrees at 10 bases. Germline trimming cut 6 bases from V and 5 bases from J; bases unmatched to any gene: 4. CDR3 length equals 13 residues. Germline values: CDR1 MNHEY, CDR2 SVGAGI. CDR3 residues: CASRFSGRHEQYF. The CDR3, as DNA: TGTGCCAGCAGATTTAGCGGGAGGCACGAGCAGTACTTC.

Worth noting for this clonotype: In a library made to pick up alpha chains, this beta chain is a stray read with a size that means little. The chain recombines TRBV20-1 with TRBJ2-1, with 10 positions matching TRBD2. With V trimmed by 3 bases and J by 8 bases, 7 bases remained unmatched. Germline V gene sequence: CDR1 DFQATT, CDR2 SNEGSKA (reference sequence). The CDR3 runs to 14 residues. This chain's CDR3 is CSARILAGVYEQFF. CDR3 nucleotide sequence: TGCAGTGCTAGGATTCTAGCGGGAGTTTATGAGCAGTTCTTC.